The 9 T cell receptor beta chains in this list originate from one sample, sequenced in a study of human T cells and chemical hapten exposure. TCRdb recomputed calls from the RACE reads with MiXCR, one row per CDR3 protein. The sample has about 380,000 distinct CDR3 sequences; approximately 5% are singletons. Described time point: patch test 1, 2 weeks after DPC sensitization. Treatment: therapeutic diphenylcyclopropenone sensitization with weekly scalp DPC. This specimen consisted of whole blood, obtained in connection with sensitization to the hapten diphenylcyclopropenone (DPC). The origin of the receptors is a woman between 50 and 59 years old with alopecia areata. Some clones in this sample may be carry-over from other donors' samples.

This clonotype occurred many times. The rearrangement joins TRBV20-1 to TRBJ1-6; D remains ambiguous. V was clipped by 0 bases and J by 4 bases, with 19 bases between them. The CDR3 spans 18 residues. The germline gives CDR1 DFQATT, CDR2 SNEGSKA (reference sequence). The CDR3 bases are TGCAGTGCTAGAGATCTAGGACTCGGAGTCTTTTATAATTCACCCCTCCACTTT. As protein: CSARDLGLGVFYNSPLHF.

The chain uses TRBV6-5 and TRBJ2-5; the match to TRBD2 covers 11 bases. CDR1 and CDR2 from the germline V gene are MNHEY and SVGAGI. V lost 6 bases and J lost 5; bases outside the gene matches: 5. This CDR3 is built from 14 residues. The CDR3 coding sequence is TGTGCCAGCAGCATAGCGGGAGGGTGGGAGACCCAGTACTTC. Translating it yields CASSIAGGWETQYF.

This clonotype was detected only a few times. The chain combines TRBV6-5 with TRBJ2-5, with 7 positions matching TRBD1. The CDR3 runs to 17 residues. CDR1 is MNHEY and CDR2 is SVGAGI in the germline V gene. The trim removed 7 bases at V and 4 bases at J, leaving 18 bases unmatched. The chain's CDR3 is CASNAISGTDYPETQYF. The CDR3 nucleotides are TGTGCCAGCAACGCCATCTCCGGGACAGATTACCCAGAGACCCAGTACTTC.

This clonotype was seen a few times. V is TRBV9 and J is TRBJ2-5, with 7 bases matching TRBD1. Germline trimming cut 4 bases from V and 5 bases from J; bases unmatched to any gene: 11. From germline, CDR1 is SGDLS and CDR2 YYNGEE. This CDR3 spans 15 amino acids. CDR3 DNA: TGTGCCAGCAGCCTTCGAGGGGGCGCCGGGGAGACCCAGTACTTC. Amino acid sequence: CASSLRGGAGETQYF.

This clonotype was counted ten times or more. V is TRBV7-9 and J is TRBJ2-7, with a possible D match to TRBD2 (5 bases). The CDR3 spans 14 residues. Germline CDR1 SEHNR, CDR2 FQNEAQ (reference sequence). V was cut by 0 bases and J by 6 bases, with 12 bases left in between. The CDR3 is CASSLAEVGREQYF. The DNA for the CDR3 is TGTGCCAGCAGCTTAGCGGAGGTGGGCCGCGAGCAGTACTTC.

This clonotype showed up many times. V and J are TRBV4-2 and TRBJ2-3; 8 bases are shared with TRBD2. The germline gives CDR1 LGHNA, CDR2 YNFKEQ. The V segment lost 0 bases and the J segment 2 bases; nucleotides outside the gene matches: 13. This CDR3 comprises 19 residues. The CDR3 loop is CASSQDGKGTSGYTDTQYF. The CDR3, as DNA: TGTGCCAGCAGCCAAGATGGGAAGGGAACTAGCGGATACACAGATACGCAGTATTTT.

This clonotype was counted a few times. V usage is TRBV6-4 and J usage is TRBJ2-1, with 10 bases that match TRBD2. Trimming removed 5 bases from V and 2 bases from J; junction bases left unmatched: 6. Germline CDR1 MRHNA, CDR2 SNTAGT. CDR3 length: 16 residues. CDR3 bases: TGTGCCAGCAGTTTAAACCTAGCGGGAGCCTACAATGAGCAGTTCTTC. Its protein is CASSLNLAGAYNEQFF.

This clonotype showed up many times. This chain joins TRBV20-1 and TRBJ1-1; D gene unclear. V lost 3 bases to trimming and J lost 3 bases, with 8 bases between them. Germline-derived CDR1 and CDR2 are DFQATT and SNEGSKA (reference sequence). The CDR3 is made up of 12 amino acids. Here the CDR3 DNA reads TGCAGTGCTAGCTACAGCTACACTGAAGCTTTCTTT. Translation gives CSASYSYTEAFF.

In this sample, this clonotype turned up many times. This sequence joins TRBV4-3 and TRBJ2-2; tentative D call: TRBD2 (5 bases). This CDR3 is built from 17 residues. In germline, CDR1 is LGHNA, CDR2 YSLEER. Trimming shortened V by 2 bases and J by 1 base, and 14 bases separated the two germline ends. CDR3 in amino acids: CASSQSGRALNTGELFF. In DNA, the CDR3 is TGCGCCAGCAGCCAAAGTGGGCGGGCCTTGAACACCGGGGAGCTGTTTTTT.